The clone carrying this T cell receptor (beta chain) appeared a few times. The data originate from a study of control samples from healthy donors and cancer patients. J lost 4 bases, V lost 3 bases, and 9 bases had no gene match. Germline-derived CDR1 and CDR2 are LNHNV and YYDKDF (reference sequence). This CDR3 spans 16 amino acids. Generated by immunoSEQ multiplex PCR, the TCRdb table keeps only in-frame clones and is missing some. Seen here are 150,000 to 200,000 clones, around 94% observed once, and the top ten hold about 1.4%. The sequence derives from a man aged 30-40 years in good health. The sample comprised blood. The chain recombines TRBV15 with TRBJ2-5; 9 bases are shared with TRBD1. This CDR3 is CATSSRDREGGETQYF. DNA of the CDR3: TGTGCCACCAGCAGCCGGGACAGGGAGGGGGGAGAGACCCAGTACTTC.